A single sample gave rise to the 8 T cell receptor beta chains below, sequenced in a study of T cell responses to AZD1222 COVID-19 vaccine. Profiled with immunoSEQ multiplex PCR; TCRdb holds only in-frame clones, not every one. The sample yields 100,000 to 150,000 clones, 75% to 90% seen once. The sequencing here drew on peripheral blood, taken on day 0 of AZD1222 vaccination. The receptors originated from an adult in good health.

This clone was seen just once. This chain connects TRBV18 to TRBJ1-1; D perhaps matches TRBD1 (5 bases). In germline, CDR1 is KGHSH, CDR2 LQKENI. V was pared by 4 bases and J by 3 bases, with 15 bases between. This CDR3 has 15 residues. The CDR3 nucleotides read TGTGCCAGCTCACTTACGTCGGGGCCCTACACTGAAGCTTTCTTT. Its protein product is CASSLTSGPYTEAFF.

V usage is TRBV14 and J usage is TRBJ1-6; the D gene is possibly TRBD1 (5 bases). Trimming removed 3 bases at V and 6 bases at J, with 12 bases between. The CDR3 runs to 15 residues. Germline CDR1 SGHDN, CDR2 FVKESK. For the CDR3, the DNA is TGTGCCAGCAGCCACTTCGGGCAGGGTAATTCACCCCTCCACTTT. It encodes CASSHFGQGNSPLHF.

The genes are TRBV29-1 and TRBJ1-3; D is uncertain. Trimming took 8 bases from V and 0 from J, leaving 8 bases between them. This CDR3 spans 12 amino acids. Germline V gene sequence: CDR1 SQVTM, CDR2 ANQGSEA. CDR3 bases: TGCAGCACAGCCAACTCTGGAAACACCATATATTTT. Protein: CSTANSGNTIYF.

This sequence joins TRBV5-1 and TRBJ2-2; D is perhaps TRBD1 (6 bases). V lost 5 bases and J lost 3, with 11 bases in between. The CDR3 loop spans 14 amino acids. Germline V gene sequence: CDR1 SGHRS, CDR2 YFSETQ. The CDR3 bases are TGCGCCAGCAGAAGGGGACACGACACCGGGGAGCTGTTTTTT. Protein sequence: CASRRGHDTGELFF. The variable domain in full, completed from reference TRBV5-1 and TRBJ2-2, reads KAGVTQTPRYLIKTRGQQVTLSCSPISGHRSVSWYQQTPGQGLQFLFEYFSETQRNKGNFPGRFSGRQFSNSRSEMNVSTLELGDSALYLCASRRGHDTGELFFGEGSRLTVL.

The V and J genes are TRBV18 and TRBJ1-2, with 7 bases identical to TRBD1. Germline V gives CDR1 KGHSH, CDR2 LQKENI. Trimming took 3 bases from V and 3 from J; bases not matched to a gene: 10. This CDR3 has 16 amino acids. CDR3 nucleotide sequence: TGTGCCAGCTCACCGGGACAGAACCGGAGGGACTATGGCTACACCTTC. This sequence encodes CASSPGQNRRDYGYTF.

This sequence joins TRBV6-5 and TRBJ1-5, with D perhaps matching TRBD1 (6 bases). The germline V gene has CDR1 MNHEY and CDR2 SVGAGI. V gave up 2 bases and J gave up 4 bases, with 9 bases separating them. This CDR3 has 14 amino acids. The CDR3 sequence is CASSYPGANQPQHF. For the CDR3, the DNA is TGTGCCAGCAGTTACCCAGGGGCAAATCAGCCCCAGCATTTT.

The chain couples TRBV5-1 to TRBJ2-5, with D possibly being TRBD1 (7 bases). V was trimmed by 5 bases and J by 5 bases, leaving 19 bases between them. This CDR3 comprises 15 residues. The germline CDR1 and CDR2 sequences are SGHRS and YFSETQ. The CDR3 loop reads CASRDQGESGETQYF. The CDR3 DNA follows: TGCGCCAGCAGAGATCAGGGGGAGAGCGGGGAGACCCAGTACTTC.

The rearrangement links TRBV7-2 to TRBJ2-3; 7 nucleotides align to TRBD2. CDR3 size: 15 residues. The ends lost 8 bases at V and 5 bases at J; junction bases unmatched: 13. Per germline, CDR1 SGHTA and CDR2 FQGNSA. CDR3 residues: CASRGRDGGLDTQYF. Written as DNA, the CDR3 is TGTGCCAGCCGGGGGAGGGACGGTGGTTTAGATACGCAGTATTTT.